This TCR beta chain was profiled in a study of CD8+ T cells in alopecia areata. In the study overall: Treated patients took oral tofacitinib at 5 to 10 mg twice daily.

Worth noting for this clone: Its antigen is not identified.

Extracted RNA was reverse transcribed, and the resulting cDNA served as sequencing template. Generated by immunoSEQ multiplex PCR, the TCRdb table keeps only in-frame clones and is missing some. The sample holds over 100,000 clones, around 56% seen once. This CDR3 has 11 amino acids. Germline V gene data show CDR1 as DFQATT and CDR2 as SNEGSKA (reference sequence). V gave up 6 bases and J gave up 5 bases, with 10 bases separating them. Study-wide results and caveats: Tissue-resident alphabeta T cells belonging to normal skin likewise get sequenced within scalp specimens. Numerous clones, expanded in lesions, remained in scalp and blood during tofacitinib.

Indicated treatment: oral pan-JAK inhibitor, 5-10 mg twice daily. Source: CD4+ T cells sorted from blood, taken at week 4, from a patient treated with tofacitinib. The sequence was obtained from a human donor with alopecia areata. The genes are TRBV20-1 and TRBJ1-1; D unresolved. This CDR3 is CSAEPTTEAFF. In nucleotides, the CDR3 is TGCAGTGCCGAGCCGACGACTGAAGCTTTCTTT.